This T cell receptor beta chain was sequenced for a study of cytomegalovirus exposure and HLA in healthy donors. Background on the study: In terms of ancestry, the Caucasian-associated cluster contained about 81% of the roughly 400 genotyped donors.

Use of 60 Vbeta and 13 Jbeta primers characterized the PCR. Original analysis: Later reanalysis found around 74 million unique TCR beta chains, around 9.9 million of them shared. Profiling relied on immunoSEQ multiplex PCR, and the TCRdb table lists in-frame clones only, not all of them. The V and J calls and clone size are taken from that table; D and trimming were inferred from the DNA. The table records around 92,000 clones, roughly 82% of them present only once. Germline values: CDR1 SGHVS, CDR2 FNYEAQ. The CDR3 length is 14 residues. Trimming removed 0 bases at V and 3 bases at J, with 7 bases between. As for this clone: The antigen remains undetermined.

Whole-study findings and limits: Earlier findings revealed that most TCR beta V segments proved productive either about 90% or about 30% of the time. Most TCR sequences were seen very rarely across donors, but some public TCRs occurred in many.

This rearrangement joins TRBV7-6 to TRBJ2-3; D possibly corresponds to TRBD1 (6 bases). The sample comprised PBMCs. This TCR was sampled from a human donor in good health. CDR3 DNA: TGTGCCAGCAGCTTAGCGAGGGGGACAGATACGCAGTATTTT. Translating gives CASSLARGTDTQYF.